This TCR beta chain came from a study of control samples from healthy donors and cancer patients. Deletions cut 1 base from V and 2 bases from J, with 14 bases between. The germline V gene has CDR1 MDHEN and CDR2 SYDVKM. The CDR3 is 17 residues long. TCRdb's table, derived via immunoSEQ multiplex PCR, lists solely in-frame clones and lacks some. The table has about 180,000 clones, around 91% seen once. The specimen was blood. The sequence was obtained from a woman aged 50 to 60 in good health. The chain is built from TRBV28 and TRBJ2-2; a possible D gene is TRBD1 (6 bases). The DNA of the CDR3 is TGTGCCAGCAGTTTATTGTCAGGGGTCCGAAACACCGGGGAGCTGTTTTTT. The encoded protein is CASSLLSGVRNTGELFF.